This T cell receptor beta chain appears in the sequencing data of a study of preoperative IRX-2 immunotherapy in early breast cancer. The table came from immunoSEQ multiplex PCR; TCRdb's copy has only in-frame clones and leaves some out. The table lists tens of thousands of clones, more than 80% of them singletons. Stated treatment: preoperative locoregional IRX-2 cytokine immunotherapy. This phase Ib study tested locoregional IRX-2 cytokine immunotherapy given before surgery. Unmatched junction bases numbered 11, after V lost 7 bases and J lost 5 bases. Germline CDR1 reads LNHDA; CDR2 reads SQIVND (reference sequence). This CDR3 has 15 residues.

The chain is built from TRBV19 and TRBJ2-1; TRBD1 aligns across 7 bases. The receptor comes from a human donor with breast cancer. The material sequenced was lymph node tissue, taken after IRX-2 immunotherapy. CDR3 bases: TGTGCCAGTAATAACCGGGACAGTGGTCACAATGAGCAGTTCTTC. Translating gives CASNNRDSGHNEQFF.